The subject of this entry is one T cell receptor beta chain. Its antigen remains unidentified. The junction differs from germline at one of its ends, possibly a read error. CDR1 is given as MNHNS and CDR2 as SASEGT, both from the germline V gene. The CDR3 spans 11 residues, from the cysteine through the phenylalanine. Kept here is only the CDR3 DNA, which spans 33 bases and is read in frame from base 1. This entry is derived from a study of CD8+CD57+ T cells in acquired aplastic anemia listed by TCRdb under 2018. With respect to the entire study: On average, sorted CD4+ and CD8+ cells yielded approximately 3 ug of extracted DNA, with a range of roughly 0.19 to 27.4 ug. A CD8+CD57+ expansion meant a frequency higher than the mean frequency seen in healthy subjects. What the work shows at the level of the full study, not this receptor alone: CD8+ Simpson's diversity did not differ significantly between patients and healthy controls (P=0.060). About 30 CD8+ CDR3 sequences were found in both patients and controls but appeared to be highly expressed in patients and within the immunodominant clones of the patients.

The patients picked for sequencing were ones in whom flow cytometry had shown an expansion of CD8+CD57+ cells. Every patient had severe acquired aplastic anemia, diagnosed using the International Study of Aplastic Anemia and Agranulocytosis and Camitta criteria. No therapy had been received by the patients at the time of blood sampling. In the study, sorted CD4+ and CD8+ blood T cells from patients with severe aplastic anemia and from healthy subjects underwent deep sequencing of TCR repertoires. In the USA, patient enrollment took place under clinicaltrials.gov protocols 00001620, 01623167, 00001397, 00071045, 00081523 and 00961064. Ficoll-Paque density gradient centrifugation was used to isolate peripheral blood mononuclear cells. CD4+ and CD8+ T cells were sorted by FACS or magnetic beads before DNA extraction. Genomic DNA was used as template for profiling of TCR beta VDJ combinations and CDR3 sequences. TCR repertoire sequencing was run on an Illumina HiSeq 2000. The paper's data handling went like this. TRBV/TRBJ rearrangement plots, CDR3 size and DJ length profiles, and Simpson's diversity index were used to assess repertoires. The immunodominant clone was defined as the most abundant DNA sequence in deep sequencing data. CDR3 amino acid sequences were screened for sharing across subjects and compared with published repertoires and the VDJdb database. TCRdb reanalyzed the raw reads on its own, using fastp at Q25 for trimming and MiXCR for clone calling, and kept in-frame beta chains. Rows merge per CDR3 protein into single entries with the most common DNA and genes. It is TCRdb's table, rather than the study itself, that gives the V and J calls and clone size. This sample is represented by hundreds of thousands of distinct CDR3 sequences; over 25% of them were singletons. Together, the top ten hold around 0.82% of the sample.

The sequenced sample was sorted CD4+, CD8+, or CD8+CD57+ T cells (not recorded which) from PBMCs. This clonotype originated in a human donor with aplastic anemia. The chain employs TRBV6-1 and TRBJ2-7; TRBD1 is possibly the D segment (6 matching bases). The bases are TGTGCCATCAGTGAGCAGGGGGAGCAGTACTTC. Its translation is CAISEQGEQYF.